This TCR beta chain was sequenced during a study of technical replicates of blood from a handful of donors. Sequencing was performed with immunoSEQ multiplex PCR; in TCRdb, only in-frame clones are kept and a portion is missing. Of some 60,000 clones in the sample, approximately 90% were seen once. The CDR3 runs 14 residues. V was clipped by 1 base and J by 4 bases, with 10 bases between them. The germline gives CDR1 LGHNT, CDR2 FRNRAP. The V and J genes are TRBV12-5 and TRBJ1-2; no reliable D call. This clonotype was sampled from a human donor in good health. Some clones in this sample may be carry-over from other donors' samples. Sequenced sample: PBMCs. The CDR3 nucleotides read TGTGCTAGTGGTTTGGCCACTGGGAGCTATGGCTACACCTTC. Protein product: CASGLATGSYGYTF.